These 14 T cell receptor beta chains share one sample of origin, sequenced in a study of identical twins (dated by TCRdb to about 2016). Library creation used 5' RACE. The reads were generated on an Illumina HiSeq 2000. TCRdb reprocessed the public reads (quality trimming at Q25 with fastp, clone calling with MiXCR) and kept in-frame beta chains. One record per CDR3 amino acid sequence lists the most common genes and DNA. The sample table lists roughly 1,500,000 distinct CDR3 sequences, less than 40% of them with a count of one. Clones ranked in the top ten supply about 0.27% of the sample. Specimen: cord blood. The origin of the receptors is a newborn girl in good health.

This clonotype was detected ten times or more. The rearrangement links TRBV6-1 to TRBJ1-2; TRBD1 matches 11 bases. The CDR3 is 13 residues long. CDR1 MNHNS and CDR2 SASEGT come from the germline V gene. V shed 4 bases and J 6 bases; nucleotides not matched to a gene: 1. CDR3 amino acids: CASSAGQGDGYTF. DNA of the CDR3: TGTGCCAGCAGTGCGGGACAGGGGGATGGCTACACCTTC.

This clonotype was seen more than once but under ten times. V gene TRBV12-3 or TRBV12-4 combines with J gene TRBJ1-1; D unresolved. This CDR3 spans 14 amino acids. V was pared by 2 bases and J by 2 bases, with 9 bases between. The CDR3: CASSLLTTNTEAFF. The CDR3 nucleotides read TGTGCCAGCAGTTTACTGACAACCAACACTGAAGCTTTCTTT.

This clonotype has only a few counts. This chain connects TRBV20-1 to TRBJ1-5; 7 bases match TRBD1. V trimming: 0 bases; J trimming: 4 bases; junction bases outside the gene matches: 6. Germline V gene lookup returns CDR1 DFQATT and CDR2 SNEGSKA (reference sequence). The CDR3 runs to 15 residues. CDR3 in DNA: TGCAGTGCTAGAGAGATGGGACAGATTAATCAGCCCCAGCATTTT. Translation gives CSAREMGQINQPQHF.

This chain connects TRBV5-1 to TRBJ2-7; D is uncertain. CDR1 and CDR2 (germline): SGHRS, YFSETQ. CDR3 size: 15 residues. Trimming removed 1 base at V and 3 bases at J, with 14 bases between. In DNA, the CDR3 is TGCGCCAGCAGCTTGCCGTCCGCGAACCTCTACGAGCAGTACTTC. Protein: CASSLPSANLYEQYF.

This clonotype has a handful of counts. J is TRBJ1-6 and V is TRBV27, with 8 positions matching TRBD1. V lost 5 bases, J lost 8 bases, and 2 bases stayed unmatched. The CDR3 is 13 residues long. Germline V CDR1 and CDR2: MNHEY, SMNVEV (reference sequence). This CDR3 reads CASSPTGDSPLHF. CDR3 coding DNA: TGTGCCAGCAGTCCGACAGGGGATTCACCCCTCCACTTT.

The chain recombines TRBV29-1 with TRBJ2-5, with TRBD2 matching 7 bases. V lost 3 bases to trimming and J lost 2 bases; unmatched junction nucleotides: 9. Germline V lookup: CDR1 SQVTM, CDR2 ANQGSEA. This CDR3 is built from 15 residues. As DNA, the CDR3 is TGCAGCGTTGATCGACGGGGGGTTAGGCAAGAGACCCAGTACTTC. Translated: CSVDRRGVRQETQYF. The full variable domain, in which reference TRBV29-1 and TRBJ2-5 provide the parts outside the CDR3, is SAVISQKPSRDICQRGTSLTIQCQVDSQVTMMFWYRQQPGQSLTLIATANQGSEATYESGFVIDKFPISRPNLTFSTLTVSNMSPEDSSIYLCSVDRRGVRQETQYFGPGTRLLVL.

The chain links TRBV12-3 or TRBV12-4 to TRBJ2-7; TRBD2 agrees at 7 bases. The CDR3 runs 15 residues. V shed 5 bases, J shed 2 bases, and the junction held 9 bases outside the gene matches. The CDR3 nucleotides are TGTGCCAGCAGTCGCCTCAGCGGGGTACCCTACGAGCAGTACTTC. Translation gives CASSRLSGVPYEQYF.

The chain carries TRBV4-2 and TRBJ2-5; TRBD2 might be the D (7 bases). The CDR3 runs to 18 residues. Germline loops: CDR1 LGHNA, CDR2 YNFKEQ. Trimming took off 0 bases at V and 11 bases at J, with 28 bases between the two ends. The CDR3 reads CASSQETGGQGGDNEQYF. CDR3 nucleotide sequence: TGTGCCAGCAGCCAAGAAACCGGGGGGCAGGGTGGGGACAATGAGCAGTACTTC.

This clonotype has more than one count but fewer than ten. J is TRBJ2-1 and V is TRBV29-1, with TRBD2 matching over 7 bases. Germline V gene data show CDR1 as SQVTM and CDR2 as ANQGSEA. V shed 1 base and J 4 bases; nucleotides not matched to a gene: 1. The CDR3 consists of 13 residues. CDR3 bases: TGCAGCGTTGAAGGGCGGGGGTACAATGAGCAGTTCTTC. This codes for CSVEGRGYNEQFF.

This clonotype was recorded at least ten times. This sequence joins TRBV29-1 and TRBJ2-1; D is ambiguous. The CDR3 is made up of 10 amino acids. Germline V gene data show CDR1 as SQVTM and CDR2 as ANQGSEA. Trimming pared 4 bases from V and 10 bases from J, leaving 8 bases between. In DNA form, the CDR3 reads TGCAGCGTTGCCTACCGGGAGCAGTTCTTC. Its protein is CSVAYREQFF.

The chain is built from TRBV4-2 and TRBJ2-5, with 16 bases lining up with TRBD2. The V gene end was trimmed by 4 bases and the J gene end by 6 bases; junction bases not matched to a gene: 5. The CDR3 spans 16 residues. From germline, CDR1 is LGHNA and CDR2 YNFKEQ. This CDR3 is CASSPGLAGGLKTQYF. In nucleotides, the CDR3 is TGTGCCAGCAGCCCGGGACTAGCGGGGGGGTTGAAGACCCAGTACTTC.

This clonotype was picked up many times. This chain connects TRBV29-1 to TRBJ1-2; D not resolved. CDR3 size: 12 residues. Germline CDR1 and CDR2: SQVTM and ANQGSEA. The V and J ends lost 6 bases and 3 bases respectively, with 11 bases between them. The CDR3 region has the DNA TGCAGCGTCTATGTGGTAGACTATGGCTACACCTTC. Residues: CSVYVVDYGYTF. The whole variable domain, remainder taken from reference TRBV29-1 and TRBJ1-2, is SAVISQKPSRDICQRGTSLTIQCQVDSQVTMMFWYRQQPGQSLTLIATANQGSEATYESGFVIDKFPISRPNLTFSTLTVSNMSPEDSSIYLCSVYVVDYGYTFGSGTRLTVV.

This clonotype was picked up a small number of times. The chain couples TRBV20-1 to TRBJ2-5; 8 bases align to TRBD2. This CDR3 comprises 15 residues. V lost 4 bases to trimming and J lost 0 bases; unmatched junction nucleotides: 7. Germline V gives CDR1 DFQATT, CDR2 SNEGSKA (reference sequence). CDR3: CSATPSLADQETQYF. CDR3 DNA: TGCAGTGCTACCCCTTCACTAGCGGACCAAGAGACCCAGTACTTC.

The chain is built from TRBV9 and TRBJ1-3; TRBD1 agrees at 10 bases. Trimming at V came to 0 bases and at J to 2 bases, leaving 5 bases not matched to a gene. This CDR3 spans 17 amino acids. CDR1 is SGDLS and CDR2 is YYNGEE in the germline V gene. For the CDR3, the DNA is TGTGCCAGCAGCGTAGCCACCGGGACAGGGGCTGGAAACACCATATATTTT. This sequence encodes CASSVATGTGAGNTIYF.